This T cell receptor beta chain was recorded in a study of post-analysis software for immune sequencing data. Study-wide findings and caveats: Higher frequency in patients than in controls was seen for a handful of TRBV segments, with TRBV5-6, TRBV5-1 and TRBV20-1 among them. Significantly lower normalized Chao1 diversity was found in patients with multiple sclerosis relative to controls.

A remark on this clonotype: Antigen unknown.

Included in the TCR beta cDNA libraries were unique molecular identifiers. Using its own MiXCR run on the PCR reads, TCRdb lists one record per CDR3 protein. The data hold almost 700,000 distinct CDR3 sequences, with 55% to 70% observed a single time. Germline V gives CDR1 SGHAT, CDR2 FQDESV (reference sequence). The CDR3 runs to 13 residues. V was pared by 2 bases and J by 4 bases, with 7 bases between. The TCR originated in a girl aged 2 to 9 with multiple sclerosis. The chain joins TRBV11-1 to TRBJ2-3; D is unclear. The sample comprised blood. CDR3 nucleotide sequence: TGTGCCAGCAGCTTACAAATCCCAGATACGCAGTATTTT. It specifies CASSLQIPDTQYF.